The sequence of this T cell receptor (beta chain) was determined in a study of blood T cell repertoires in COVID-19. Study in general: Nucleic acid was either cDNA or gDNA, and it came from T cells, B-cell-depleted T cells, or PBMCs.

Repertoires were generated with immunoSEQ multiplex PCR, while TCRdb's copy carries only in-frame clones and drops some. The sample has roughly 330,000 clones; around 87% are singletons. The study assigned cohorts using participant-reported clinical history. Donors in Cohort 3 who had recovered were those with two negative PCRs, healthcare professional clearance, or resolution of their symptoms. The CDR3 has 11 residues. Between the trimmed V and J ends, which lost 1 base and 8 bases, there was a span of 5 bases. The germline CDR1 and CDR2 sequences are SNHLY and FYNNEI. The chain has TRBV2 and TRBJ1-1; the D gene is possibly TRBD1 (5 bases). This clonotype was sampled from a woman under 40 who had recovered from COVID-19. The material sequenced was PBMCs or T cells enriched from blood (not recorded which). This chain's CDR3 is CASSEEGEAFF. DNA of the CDR3: TGTGCCAGCAGTGAAGAGGGGGAAGCTTTCTTT.